Presented here are 26 T cell receptor beta chains from one specimen sequenced in a study of blood T cell repertoires in COVID-19. The table came from immunoSEQ multiplex PCR; TCRdb's copy has only in-frame clones and leaves some out. The table shows about 52,000 clones, with over 75% occurring only once. The source material was peripheral blood. Source of these receptors: a woman older than 75 with COVID-19, enrolled during active disease.

The rearrangement uses TRBV6-6 and TRBJ2-1; D unresolved. Deletions cut 2 bases from V and 0 bases from J, with 11 bases between. The CDR3 sequence is 16 residues long. The V gene's germline CDR1 is MNHNY and CDR2 SVGAGI (reference sequence). CDR3 amino acids: CASSYLDPSSYNEQFF. The CDR3 coding sequence is TGTGCCAGCAGTTACCTAGACCCTAGCTCCTACAATGAGCAGTTCTTC.

This clone was counted only a few times. The chain combines TRBV29-1 with TRBJ2-1, with D hard to call. Deletions cut 4 bases from V and 3 bases from J, with 7 bases between. CDR1 and CDR2 (germline): SQVTM, ANQGSEA. The CDR3 extends over 12 amino acids. The CDR3 DNA reads TGCAGCGTTGTAGCTGTCTACAATGAGCAGTTCTTC. Translated: CSVVAVYNEQFF.

The J gene is TRBJ2-1, the V gene TRBV7-9; tentative D call: TRBD2 (6 bases). Germline V gives CDR1 SEHNR, CDR2 FQNEAQ (reference sequence). V was cut by 2 bases and J by 4 bases, with 15 bases left in between. The CDR3 has 16 amino acids. The CDR3 bases are TGTGCCAGCAGCTTATTGACGGGAGCTAATTACAATGAGCAGTTCTTC. Protein: CASSLLTGANYNEQFF. The whole variable domain, remainder taken from reference TRBV7-9 and TRBJ2-1, is DTGVSQNPRHKITKRGQNVTFRCDPISEHNRLYWYRQTLGQGPEFLTYFQNEAQLEKSRLLSDRFSAERPKGSFSTLEIQRTEQGDSAMYLCASSLLTGANYNEQFFGPGTRLTVL.

The rearrangement joins TRBV7-2 to TRBJ1-3; 9 bases map to TRBD1. The CDR3 length is 17 residues. CDR1 and CDR2 from the germline V gene are SGHTA and FQGNSA. V was pared by 5 bases and J by 0 bases, with 8 bases of the junction left unmatched. The CDR3 is CASSPGQGSFSGNTIYF. In nucleotides, the CDR3 is TGTGCCAGCAGCCCTGGACAGGGGTCCTTCTCTGGAAACACCATATATTTT.

The chain links TRBV2 to TRBJ2-3; D is perhaps TRBD2 (6 bases). This CDR3 has 15 amino acids. The ends were cut back, 7 bases at V and 4 bases at J, with 18 bases in the middle. Germline values: CDR1 SNHLY, CDR2 FYNNEI. Here the CDR3 reads CASTATRGSADTQYF. The DNA of the CDR3 is TGTGCCAGCACCGCGACTAGAGGGTCAGCAGATACGCAGTATTTT. Drawing the rest from reference TRBV2 and TRBJ2-3, the complete variable domain is EPEVTQTPSHQVTQMGQEVILRCVPISNHLYFYWYRQILGQKVEFLVSFYNNEISEKSEIFDDQFSVERPDGSNFTLKIRSTKLEDSAMYFCASTATRGSADTQYFGPGTRLTVL.

J is TRBJ2-7 and V is TRBV30, with 13 positions matching TRBD2. CDR3 length: 14 amino acids. CDR1 GTSNPN and CDR2 SVGIG come from the germline V gene (reference sequence). V lost 7 bases, J lost 2 bases, and 5 bases stayed unmatched. CDR3 nucleotide sequence: TGTGCCTTGGGACTAGCGGGACCCCCCTACGAGCAGTACTTC. Protein product: CALGLAGPPYEQYF.

This rearrangement joins TRBV7-2 to TRBJ2-1, with TRBD2 matching over 12 bases. J lost 5 bases, V lost 1 base, and 9 bases had no gene match. The CDR3 length is 18 residues. Germline values: CDR1 SGHTA, CDR2 FQGNSA. CDR3 region: CASSLVYLRTSGNNEQFF. The CDR3 bases are TGTGCCAGCAGCTTAGTTTACCTGAGGACTAGCGGGAACAATGAGCAGTTCTTC.

CDR3 in DNA: TGTGCCAGCGCCCGACAGGTCACAGATACGCAGTATTTT. Its translation: CASARQVTDTQYF. V and J are TRBV6-5 and TRBJ2-3, with a weak D call TRBD1 (6 bases). Germline CDR1 reads MNHEY; CDR2 reads SVGAGI. The CDR3 loop spans 13 amino acids. V dropped 8 bases and J dropped 2 bases, with 11 bases sitting between them.

This clone was seen only a few times. The CDR3: CASESGQGAHEQYF. The CDR3 DNA reads as TGTGCCAGTGAGTCTGGGCAGGGGGCTCACGAGCAGTACTTC. V gene TRBV19 combines with J gene TRBJ2-7; 8 bases line up with TRBD1. V lost 8 bases, J lost 5 bases, and 11 bases stayed unmatched. Germline-derived CDR1 and CDR2 are LNHDA and SQIVND (reference sequence). This CDR3 comprises 14 residues.

The J gene is TRBJ2-6, the V gene TRBV19; TRBD2 aligns across 10 bases. The V segment lost 5 bases and the J segment 4 bases; nucleotides outside the gene matches: 17. The CDR3 is made up of 20 amino acids. The germline V gene encodes CDR1 LNHDA and CDR2 SQIVND (reference sequence). DNA of the CDR3: TGTGCCAGTAGTCCTAGCGGGAGCCTGCGCCTCCTTGGGGGGGCCAACGTCCTGACTTTC. It yields the protein CASSPSGSLRLLGGANVLTF. Full variable domain (missing parts from reference TRBV19 and TRBJ2-6): DGGITQSPKYLFRKEGQNVTLSCEQNLNHDAMYWYRQDPGQGLRLIYYSQIVNDFQKGDIAEGYSVSREKKESFPLTVTSAQKNPTAFYLCASSPSGSLRLLGGANVLTFGAGSRLTVL.

DNA of the CDR3: TGTGCCAGCAGAATGGGGGGAGAGGGAAACACCATATATTTT. Protein product: CASRMGGEGNTIYF. The chain couples TRBV11-2 to TRBJ1-3; D might be TRBD1 (5 bases). Germline CDR1 is SGHAT and CDR2 is FQNNGV. V gave up 6 bases and J gave up 4 bases, with 13 bases separating them. The CDR3 totals 14 residues.

The chain has TRBV9 and TRBJ2-3, with a weak D call TRBD2 (7 bases). The V gene's germline CDR1 is SGDLS and CDR2 YYNGEE. Trimming shortened V by 3 bases and J by 4 bases, and 18 bases separated the two germline ends. CDR3 length: 16 residues. CDR3: CASSAEGGGRADTQYF. The CDR3 DNA follows: TGTGCCAGCAGCGCAGAGGGGGGGGGCCGCGCAGATACGCAGTATTTT.

This clone was seen a single time. CDR3 sequence (DNA): TGTGCCAGCAGCTTAAGCCAGGGTAGCGGGCACAATGAGCAGTTCTTC. It translates to CASSLSQGSGHNEQFF. The rearrangement uses TRBV11-2 and TRBJ2-1; 7 nucleotides agree with TRBD2. The CDR3 spans 16 residues. Trimming cost V 2 bases and J 5 bases; bases outside gene matches: 9. The germline V gene has CDR1 SGHAT and CDR2 FQNNGV.

The chain carries TRBV5-1 and TRBJ2-1; D might be TRBD2 (6 bases). The CDR3 sequence is 16 residues long. Trimming stripped 0 bases from V and 7 bases from J, with 17 bases between. The germline V gene has CDR1 SGHRS and CDR2 YFSETQ. CDR3 region: CASSLDKAGSANEQFF. DNA for the CDR3: TGCGCCAGCAGCTTGGATAAGGCGGGATCCGCAAATGAGCAGTTCTTC. The whole variable domain, filled in from reference TRBV5-1 and TRBJ2-1, reads KAGVTQTPRYLIKTRGQQVTLSCSPISGHRSVSWYQQTPGQGLQFLFEYFSETQRNKGNFPGRFSGRQFSNSRSEMNVSTLELGDSALYLCASSLDKAGSANEQFFGPGTRLTVL.

The chain links TRBV7-6 to TRBJ2-3, with 10 bases lining up with TRBD2. Looked up from germline, CDR1 is SGHVS and CDR2 is FNYEAQ. The CDR3 totals 16 residues. Trimming removed 1 base from V and 8 bases from J; junction bases left unmatched: 9. As DNA, the CDR3 is TGTGCCAGCAGCTTAGGAACACTAGCGGGATTTGGTACGCAGTATTTT. Translating gives CASSLGTLAGFGTQYF.

J is TRBJ2-7 and V is TRBV9; TRBD2 matches 8 bases. Germline V gene data show CDR1 as SGDLS and CDR2 as YYNGEE. V lost 5 bases and J lost 3; bases outside the gene matches: 10. This CDR3 region has 15 residues. CDR3 sequence (DNA): TGTGCCAGCAGTGCGAGCGGGAGCGGGAACTACGAGCAGTACTTC. This sequence encodes CASSASGSGNYEQYF.

V is TRBV6-5 and J is TRBJ1-4; perhaps TRBD1 as D (5 bases). V was shortened by 8 bases and J by 0 bases, with 13 bases between the two germline ends. CDR1 is MNHEY, CDR2 SVGAGI, per germline. The CDR3 is 15 residues long. The CDR3 DNA follows: TGTGCCAGCCAGGGAGGCTCCTCAACTAATGAAAAACTGTTTTTT. Translation gives CASQGGSSTNEKLFF.

This chain joins TRBV15 and TRBJ1-3; D is ambiguous. The CDR3 consists of 15 residues. Germline-derived CDR1 and CDR2 are LNHNV and YYDKDF (reference sequence). Trimming shortened V by 1 base and J by 4 bases, and 11 bases separated the two germline ends. The chain's CDR3 is CATSRVGGSGNTIYF. Written as DNA, the CDR3 is TGTGCCACCAGCAGAGTAGGAGGGTCGGGAAACACCATATATTTT.

The J gene is TRBJ2-7, the V gene TRBV27; unclear D gene. V lost 2 bases and J 2 bases, leaving 10 bases between the germline ends. Per germline, CDR1 MNHEY and CDR2 SMNVEV (reference sequence). This CDR3 spans 14 amino acids. CDR3 coding DNA: TGTGCCAGCAGTTTAATTGTACTCACCTACGAGCAGTACTTC. This codes for CASSLIVLTYEQYF.

The chain recombines TRBV28 with TRBJ1-2, with 7 positions matching TRBD1. This CDR3 is built from 13 residues. V lost 6 bases, J lost 7 bases, and 8 bases stayed unmatched. CDR1 is MDHEN and CDR2 is SYDVKM in the germline V gene. CDR3 DNA sequence: TGTGCCAGCAGCCAAGGGACAGTCTCTGGCTACACCTTC. Amino acids: CASSQGTVSGYTF.

The chain is built from TRBV19 and TRBJ2-2; 7 nucleotides line up with TRBD2. The trim removed 3 bases at V and 1 base at J, leaving 5 bases unmatched. Germline CDR1 LNHDA, CDR2 SQIVND (reference sequence). The CDR3 loop spans 16 amino acids. The CDR3 bases are TGTGCCAGTAGTATGGGAGCGGGGTGGAACACCGGGGAGCTGTTTTTT. It yields the protein CASSMGAGWNTGELFF.

The gene calls are TRBV18 and TRBJ1-5, with D hard to call. This CDR3 spans 16 amino acids. Germline CDR1 reads KGHSH; CDR2 reads LQKENI. Trimming stripped 3 bases from V and 7 bases from J, with 19 bases between. CDR3 nucleotide sequence: TGTGCCAGCTCACCTTTGGCGGGTGGGCAGGAACAGCCCCAGCATTTT. Translating gives CASSPLAGGQEQPQHF.

This sequence joins TRBV27 and TRBJ2-7; a possible D gene is TRBD1 (6 bases). Per germline, CDR1 MNHEY and CDR2 SMNVEV (reference sequence). The CDR3 contains 19 residues. V was pared by 2 bases and J by 2 bases, with 25 bases between. This CDR3 is CASSLRWGRGRAEPYEQYF. The CDR3 nucleotides read TGTGCCAGCAGTTTACGATGGGGCAGGGGTCGAGCGGAACCCTACGAGCAGTACTTC.

This chain connects TRBV6-6 to TRBJ2-1, with TRBD2 identical over 11 bases. Germline V gives CDR1 MNHNY, CDR2 SVGAGI (reference sequence). Germline trimming cut 7 bases from V and 4 bases from J; bases unmatched to any gene: 6. The CDR3 totals 15 residues. CDR3 residues: CASTQTSGAYNEQFF. For the CDR3, the DNA is TGTGCCAGCACCCAGACTAGCGGGGCATACAATGAGCAGTTCTTC.

The V gene is TRBV28, the J gene TRBJ2-7, with 10 bases lining up with TRBD2. Trimming removed 4 bases from V and 3 bases from J; junction bases left unmatched: 6. Germline V gene sequence: CDR1 MDHEN, CDR2 SYDVKM. The CDR3 runs to 15 residues. The CDR3 reads CASSSWTSGVYEQYF. In DNA, the CDR3 is TGTGCCAGCAGTTCCTGGACTAGCGGAGTCTACGAGCAGTACTTC.

The V call is TRBV12-3 or TRBV12-4, the J call TRBJ1-1, with D unresolved. The CDR3 totals 13 residues. Trimming left V 8 bases short and J 1 base short, with 11 bases between. Here the CDR3 reads CASGKRGNTEAFF. Here the CDR3 DNA reads TGTGCCAGCGGTAAGCGGGGGAACACTGAAGCTTTCTTT.